One and the same sample provided the 15 T cell receptor beta chains below, sequenced in a study of shared clonotypes between healthy human individuals. Profiling relied on immunoSEQ multiplex PCR, and the TCRdb table lists in-frame clones only, not all of them. The table shows 950,000 to 1,300,000 clones, with under 80% occurring only once. Sequenced material: memory CD4+ T cells sorted from blood. Subset reported: CD45RA-negative fraction. The receptor source for this set is a man in his late teens or twenties in good health.

This clone turned up a few times. The chain couples TRBV6-5 to TRBJ1-3; no reliable D call. V was shortened by 3 bases and J by 3 bases, with 6 bases between the two germline ends. Looked up from germline, CDR1 is MNHEY and CDR2 is SVGAGI. CDR3 length equals 13 residues. The chain's CDR3 is CASSYGIGNTIYF. The CDR3 coding sequence is TGTGCCAGCAGTTATGGTATTGGAAACACCATATATTTT.

With respect to this clone: Germline is not matched at one junction end, which may reflect a read error. This rearrangement joins TRBV7-8 to TRBJ2-7; D may match TRBD1 or TRBD2 (6 bases each). Germline assignment: CDR1 SGHVS and CDR2 FQNEAQ. The CDR3 consists of 15 residues. The CDR3 is CASTLMGGDISEQYF. The DNA for the CDR3 is TGTGCCAGCACCTTAATGGGGGGCGATATCAGCGAGCAGTACTTC.

The chain has TRBV7-9 and TRBJ1-1; D is ambiguous. Germline CDR1 is SEHNR and CDR2 is FQNEAQ (reference sequence). The CDR3 contains 14 residues. V was shortened by 2 bases and J by 1 base, with 8 bases between the two germline ends. The chain's CDR3 is CASSLLRSNTEAFF. The CDR3 DNA reads TGTGCCAGCAGCTTACTTAGGTCGAACACTGAAGCTTTCTTT.

The sample holds a few counts of this clone. The chain uses TRBV2 and TRBJ1-1; 7 bases line up with TRBD1. The CDR3 consists of 14 residues. V gave up 4 bases and J gave up 1 base; unmatched junction bases: 3. Germline values: CDR1 SNHLY, CDR2 FYNNEI. The CDR3 region has the DNA TGTGCCAGCAGTGGCCGACAGGGGAACACTGAAGCTTTCTTT. This gives the protein CASSGRQGNTEAFF.

This chain uses TRBV4-1 with TRBJ2-3; the match to TRBD1 covers 7 bases. The CDR3 runs 14 residues. The junction had 3 bases not matched to a gene; V was cut back by 4 bases and J by 2 bases. CDR1 and CDR2 (germline): MGHRA, YSYEKL. In DNA, the CDR3 is TGCGCCAGCAGCCCACAGGGGACCACAGATACGCAGTATTTT. This gives the protein CASSPQGTTDTQYF.

The chain has TRBV20-1 and TRBJ1-2; D not resolved. The CDR3 sequence is 11 residues long. V was shortened by 6 bases and J by 5 bases, with 10 bases between the two germline ends. The V gene's germline CDR1 is DFQATT and CDR2 SNEGSKA (reference sequence). DNA of the CDR3: TGCAGTGCCCCAGCGTCTTATGGCTACACCTTC. As protein: CSAPASYGYTF.

The chain combines TRBV9 with TRBJ1-1; D gene unclear. The CDR3 consists of 18 residues. V lost 0 bases to trimming and J lost 0 bases, with 18 bases between them. Germline CDR1 reads SGDLS; CDR2 reads YYNGEE. The CDR3 is CASSVARSVAAMNTEAFF. The CDR3 DNA reads TGTGCCAGCAGCGTAGCACGGTCCGTGGCGGCCATGAACACTGAAGCTTTCTTT. Supplemented by reference TRBV9 and TRBJ1-1, the full variable domain reads DSGVTQTPKHLITATGQRVTLRCSPRSGDLSVYWYQQSLDQGLQFLIQYYNGEERAKGNILERFSAQQFPDLHSELNLSSLELGDSALYFCASSVARSVAAMNTEAFFGQGTRLTVV.

The chain couples TRBV5-4 to TRBJ1-3, with 7 bases that match TRBD1. CDR3 length equals 16 residues. From germline, CDR1 is SGHNT and CDR2 YYREEE (reference sequence). J gave up 0 bases and V 1 base, and 4 bases lay outside the gene matches. The CDR3 here is CASSLTGEGSGNTIYF. CDR3 bases: TGTGCCAGCAGCTTGACAGGGGAAGGCTCTGGAAACACCATATATTTT.

V usage is TRBV30 and J usage is TRBJ1-4; perhaps TRBD1 as D (6 bases). Germline CDR1 reads GTSNPN; CDR2 reads SVGIG (reference sequence). The V end was cut by 2 bases, the J end by 8 bases, with 18 bases between. The CDR3 spans 15 residues. The CDR3 spells CAWSPRRGVGEKLFF. The CDR3 nucleotides are TGTGCCTGGAGTCCCCGTAGGGGGGTAGGAGAAAAACTGTTTTTT.

Worth noting for this clone: Germline and junction disagree at one end, which may indicate a read error. The rearrangement links TRBV7-2 to TRBJ2-5; the D gene is possibly TRBD2 (5 bases). The CDR3 has 13 residues. Germline CDR1 and CDR2: SGHTA and FQGNSA. CDR3 nucleotide sequence: TGTGCCAGCAGCTTATCCGGTATTGCTAGCAGTAACTTC. Protein product: CASSLSGIASSNF.

This clone was observed a few times. The rearrangement uses TRBV29-1 and TRBJ1-1; 7 bases fit TRBD1. CDR1 is SQVTM and CDR2 is ANQGSEA in the germline V gene. V gave up 6 bases and J gave up 1 base; unmatched junction bases: 5. The CDR3 is 13 amino acids. For the CDR3, the DNA is TGCAGCGTGTCAGGGGGAAAGAACACTGAAGCTTTCTTT. This encodes CSVSGGKNTEAFF.

The chain combines TRBV6-1 with TRBJ2-6; no clear D gene. Trimming removed 6 bases at V and 0 bases at J, with 15 bases between. Looked up from germline, CDR1 is MNHNS and CDR2 is SASEGT. This CDR3 contains 17 residues. CDR3 DNA: TGTGCCAGCAGCGAACGGGCAGTAAGCTCTGGGGCCAACGTCCTGACTTTC. This translates into CASSERAVSSGANVLTF.

The chain joins TRBV19 to TRBJ1-5; 7 bases map to TRBD1. The CDR3 has 16 amino acids. The V gene's germline CDR1 is LNHDA and CDR2 SQIVND (reference sequence). V shed 3 bases, J shed 3 bases, and the junction held 8 bases outside the gene matches. The CDR3 sequence is CASSIIPGGYNQPQHF. In nucleotides, the CDR3 is TGTGCCAGTAGTATTATTCCAGGGGGTTACAATCAGCCCCAGCATTTT.

This clone was seen a few times. The rearrangement uses TRBV6-6 and TRBJ2-2; D is unresolved. The CDR3 runs to 11 residues. Germline-derived CDR1 and CDR2 are MNHNY and SVGAGI (reference sequence). Trimming stripped 8 bases from V and 9 bases from J, with 10 bases between. The DNA of the CDR3 is TGTGCCAGCCAGGTGGTCCGGGAGCTGTTTTTT. Its protein product is CASQVVRELFF.

This rearrangement joins TRBV11-2 to TRBJ1-2; a weak D match, TRBD1 (6 bases). The germline V gene has CDR1 SGHAT and CDR2 FQNNGV. This CDR3 contains 13 residues. V was shortened by 4 bases and J by 2 bases, with 8 bases between the two germline ends. This CDR3 reads CASSSDRNYGYTF. The CDR3 DNA is TGTGCCAGCAGCTCAGACAGGAACTATGGCTACACCTTC.